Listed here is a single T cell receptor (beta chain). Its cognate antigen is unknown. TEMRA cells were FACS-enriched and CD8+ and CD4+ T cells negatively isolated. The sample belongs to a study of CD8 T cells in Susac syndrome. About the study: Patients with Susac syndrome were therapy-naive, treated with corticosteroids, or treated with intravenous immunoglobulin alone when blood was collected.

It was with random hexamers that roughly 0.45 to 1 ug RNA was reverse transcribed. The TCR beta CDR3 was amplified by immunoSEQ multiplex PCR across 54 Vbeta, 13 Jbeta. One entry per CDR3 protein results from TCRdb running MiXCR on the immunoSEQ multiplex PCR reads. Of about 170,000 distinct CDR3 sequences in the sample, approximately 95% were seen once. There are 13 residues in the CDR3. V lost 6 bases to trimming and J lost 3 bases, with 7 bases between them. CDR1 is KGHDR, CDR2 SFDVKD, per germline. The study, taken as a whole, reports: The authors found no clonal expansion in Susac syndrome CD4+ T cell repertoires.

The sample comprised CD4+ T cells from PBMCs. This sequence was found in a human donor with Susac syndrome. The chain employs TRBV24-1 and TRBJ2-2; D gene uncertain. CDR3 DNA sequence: TGTGCCACCAGTTCATCTTACACCGGGGAGCTGTTTTTT. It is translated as CATSSSYTGELFF.